This passage covers 8 T cell receptor beta chains from one sample sequenced in a study of beta chain features in type 1 diabetes. Expressed TCRB transcripts got sequenced, as all isolated RNA was reverse transcribed. Sequencing was performed with immunoSEQ multiplex PCR; in TCRdb, only in-frame clones are kept and a portion is missing. Of about 290,000 clones in the sample, about 8% were seen once. Sequencing was done on a sample of central memory CD4+ T cells from blood. These receptors were collected from a woman aged 18-30 years in good health.

This clone has just a few counts. The chain is built from TRBV30 and TRBJ2-1, with D perhaps matching TRBD1 (6 bases). V was cut by 3 bases and J by 8 bases, with 11 bases left in between. The CDR3 loop spans 12 amino acids. Germline V gives CDR1 GTSNPN, CDR2 SVGIG (reference sequence). The CDR3 loop reads CAWSSTGYEQFF. The DNA for the CDR3 is TGTGCCTGGAGCTCCACAGGGTATGAGCAGTTCTTC.

This clone was counted between two and nine times. This chain connects TRBV6-6 to TRBJ2-7, with TRBD1 as a possible D gene (5 bases). Trimming removed 0 bases at V and 0 bases at J, with 9 bases between. Germline-derived CDR1 and CDR2 are MNHNY and SVGAGI (reference sequence). The CDR3 consists of 15 residues. The CDR3 loop is CASSYSGARSYEQYV. CDR3 nucleotide sequence: TGTGCCAGCAGTTACTCTGGGGCTCGCTCCTACGAGCAGTACGTC.

This clone has a count of ten or more. The identical CDR3 is also encoded by other nucleotide sequences in the sample. J is TRBJ2-2 and V is TRBV2; 11 bases map to TRBD2. V was pared by 6 bases and J by 3 bases, with 0 bases of the junction left unmatched. Germline lookup yields CDR1 SNHLY and CDR2 FYNNEI. The CDR3 is made up of 14 amino acids. Here the CDR3 reads CASRGLADTGELFF. The CDR3 region has the DNA TGTGCCAGCAGGGGACTAGCGGACACCGGGGAGCTGTTTTTT.

This clone has only a few counts. This chain joins TRBV27 and TRBJ2-3, with unresolved D. The CDR3 extends over 13 amino acids. Germline V gene sequence: CDR1 MNHEY, CDR2 SMNVEV (reference sequence). V was cut by 4 bases and J by 7 bases, with 12 bases left in between. The CDR3 DNA sequence: TGTGCCAGCAGTTCCCCCTTCCCTAATACGCAGTATTTT. Protein product: CASSSPFPNTQYF.

V and J are TRBV28 and TRBJ1-2; D might be TRBD1 (6 bases). Trimming shortened V by 3 bases and J by 8 bases, and 7 bases separated the two germline ends. This CDR3 spans 11 amino acids. In germline, CDR1 is MDHEN, CDR2 SYDVKM. CDR3 DNA sequence: TGTGCCAGCAGTTTCCAGGGGGGCTACACCTTC. Its translation: CASSFQGGYTF.

There are a few counts of this clone. CDR3 bases: TGTGCCAGCAGCCTGGACTACAATGAGCAGTTCTTC. This encodes CASSLDYNEQFF. The rearrangement links TRBV7-2 to TRBJ2-1; D call uncertain. CDR3 length: 12 residues. With 5 bases removed from V and 3 bases from J, the gap between germline ends came to 5 bases. CDR1 and CDR2 (germline): SGHTA, FQGNSA.

The chain combines TRBV7-9 with TRBJ2-7; unclear D gene. The germline V and J ends were trimmed by 1 base and 3 bases, with 10 bases remaining between them. Germline CDR1 is SEHNR and CDR2 is FQNEAQ (reference sequence). This CDR3 comprises 14 residues. CDR3 sequence: CASSLGGVGYEQYV. The CDR3 nucleotides are TGTGCCAGCAGCTTAGGTGGTGTCGGCTACGAGCAGTACGTC.

V gene TRBV7-3 combines with J gene TRBJ1-1; D might be TRBD1 (5 bases). Trimming cost V 1 base and J 2 bases, with 11 bases left between them. The CDR3 is 15 residues long. Germline lookup yields CDR1 SGHTA and CDR2 FQGTGA. The CDR3 reads CASSLNPGANTEAFF. CDR3 sequence (DNA): TGTGCCAGCAGCTTAAACCCTGGGGCCAACACTGAAGCTTTCTTT. Drawing the rest from reference TRBV7-3 and TRBJ1-1, the complete variable domain is GAGVSQTPSNKVTEKGKYVELRCDPISGHTALYWYRQSLGQGPEFLIYFQGTGAADDSGLPNDRFFAVRPEGSVSTLKIQRTERGDSAVYLCASSLNPGANTEAFFGQGTRLTVV.